The sequence of this T cell receptor (beta chain) was determined in a study of blood T cell repertoires in COVID-19 (TCRdb year 2020). General notes on the study: Samples from collaborators originated in the United States, Italy and Spain and spanned both the acute and convalescent phases of COVID-19. The material from the prospective study consisted of cDNA or gDNA derived from T cells, B-cell-depleted T cells, or PBMCs. Deeply sampled blood TCRbeta repertoires from subjects exposed to, actively infected with, or recovered from COVID-19 were included in the dataset. The repertoires were made available in a free public database intended to serve as a resource for research on the immune response to SARS-CoV-2. Samples came from the ongoing ImmuneRACE study (first 160 participants) plus 1,254 subjects from 6 global collaborators. The sample metadata nearly always contained a de-identified subject ID, COVID-19 status, age in years and sex. HLA class I and class II types, where available, came from metadata supplied by the sample provider rather than from assay-based typing. The paper's findings and limits, for the study overall: How much clinical and demographic metadata was included differed by source and by participant, and the metadata was provided uncurated.

Enrolling through a virtual design, the prospective study's participants ranged in age from roughly 18 to 89 years and lived across about two dozen United States geographic areas. Cohort assignment in the prospective study relied on participant-reported clinical history from a screening survey and a study questionnaire. Recovered participants in ImmuneRACE Cohort 3 were defined by two consecutive negative NP/OP PCR tests, clearance by a healthcare professional, or resolution of symptoms. Each participant in the prospective study had whole blood, serum and a nasopharyngeal or oropharyngeal swab collected by mobile phlebotomists. Participants in the prospective study had the option to provide additional blood draws and questionnaires over a 2-month period. Before DNA extraction, prospective study blood samples were shipped either frozen or at room temperature. The cysteine opens and the phenylalanine closes a CDR3 of 16 amino acids. The sequence is cut down to CDR3 DNA, 48 bases in frame from base 1. Relative to germline, V is missing 4 bases and J is missing 1 base, with 6 bases of the junction outside any gene match. According to the germline V gene, CDR1 reads SGHRS and CDR2 reads YFSETQ.

The immunoSEQ Assay, a bias-controlled multiplex PCR, was used to amplify TCRbeta CDR3 regions from genomic DNA. On the authors' methods: Within the assay, amplification of reference gene primers was used to estimate how many nucleated cells each sample contained. To quantify the absolute abundance of each unique TCRbeta CDR3 rearrangement, sequence reads were collapsed and filtered. Productive Simpson clonality was computed per sample as the square root of Simpson's diversity index over productive rearrangements. The source is immuneACCESS, and TCRdb retained only in-frame sequences with V and J called. Part of the clones is not carried over; for the studies checked, unresolved V genes explain less than half of this, and the remainder is unexplained. V, J and clone size are taken as reported in that table, and D and trimming were inferred from the DNA itself. The sample profile shows 200,000 to 250,000 clones; 85% to 95% of them were found once. The ten most abundant clones make up around 2% of the sample.

Note on this clone: Its antigen has not been determined. No base quality information exists; no much larger clone differs at one position.

Recombination joined TRBV5-1 with TRBJ2-3, and 10 junctional nucleotides match TRBD1. The clonotype comes from a woman under 30 who had recovered from COVID-19. Sequenced input: PBMCs or T cells enriched from blood (not recorded which). The CDR3: CASSTSGTGGTDTQYF. The bases read TGCGCCAGCAGCACCTCCGGGACAGGGGGCACAGATACGCAGTATTTT.